The 10 T cell receptor beta chains below all came from one sample that was sequenced in a study of blood T cell repertoires in COVID-19. Clones were read by immunoSEQ multiplex PCR, and TCRdb kept only the in-frame ones, dropping some. The sample lists approximately 300,000 clones; 75% to 95% were seen once. The sample was peripheral blood. The receptors originated from a woman in her twenties or thirties with COVID-19, enrolled during active disease.

This chain links TRBV5-6 with TRBJ1-1; 8 nucleotides match TRBD1. Germline lookup yields CDR1 SGHDT and CDR2 YYEEEE. The CDR3 is 13 amino acids. J lost 5 bases, V lost 4 bases, and 4 bases had no gene match. The CDR3 sequence: CASSPGGRTEAFF. As DNA, the CDR3 is TGTGCCAGCAGCCCAGGGGGCCGGACTGAAGCTTTCTTT. Filled out from reference TRBV5-6 and TRBJ1-1, the complete variable domain reads DAGVTQSPTHLIKTRGQQVTLRCSPKSGHDTVSWYQQALGQGPQFIFQYYEEEERQRGNFPDRFSGHQFPNYSSELNVNALLLGDSALYLCASSPGGRTEAFFGQGTRLTVV.

This clone was detected once. The chain couples TRBV10-1 to TRBJ2-1; 8 positions match TRBD2. The CDR3 loop spans 15 amino acids. With V trimmed by 11 bases and J by 5 bases, 14 bases remained unmatched. The germline V gene has CDR1 WNHNN and CDR2 SYGVQD (reference sequence). CDR3 nucleotide sequence: TGCGCCCCACGTATCACTACTAGCGGTAACAATGAGCAGTTCTTC. It encodes CAPRITTSGNNEQFF.

This clone has only a few counts. The chain joins TRBV6-4 to TRBJ2-1; 11 bases agree with TRBD2. The CDR3 spans 15 residues. Trimming removed 5 bases from V and 2 bases from J; junction bases left unmatched: 2. Germline V gene sequence: CDR1 MRHNA, CDR2 SNTAGT. The CDR3 here is CASSTTSGAYNEQFF. The CDR3 DNA follows: TGTGCCAGCAGTACGACTAGCGGGGCCTACAATGAGCAGTTCTTC.

The rearrangement uses TRBV4-1 and TRBJ1-1; D perhaps matches TRBD1 (5 bases). V was shortened by 8 bases and J by 5 bases, with 18 bases between the two germline ends. The length of the CDR3 is 14 residues. Germline CDR1 MGHRA, CDR2 YSYEKL. The DNA for the CDR3 is TGCGCCAGCGCCCGTCTAGGGGCTGGGACTGAAGCTTTCTTT. Its translation is CASARLGAGTEAFF.

Only a few counts were recorded for this clone. The chain has TRBV19 and TRBJ1-1; 10 bases fit TRBD1. The CDR3 consists of 17 residues. The trim removed 3 bases at V and 5 bases at J, leaving 12 bases unmatched. Germline assignment: CDR1 LNHDA and CDR2 SQIVND (reference sequence). The CDR3 region has the DNA TGTGCCAGTAGTATGTTAGAGGGGACAGGGGTAAGGACTGAAGCTTTCTTT. Translating gives CASSMLEGTGVRTEAFF.

This sequence joins TRBV19 and TRBJ2-7; D perhaps matches TRBD1 (5 bases). This CDR3 is built from 12 residues. Trimming left V 4 bases short and J 4 bases short, with 8 bases between. CDR1 is LNHDA and CDR2 is SQIVND in the germline V gene (reference sequence). CDR3 region: CASSTQGYEQYF. The CDR3 nucleotides read TGTGCCAGTAGTACGCAGGGATACGAGCAGTACTTC.

The chain couples TRBV5-1 to TRBJ2-3, with a weak D call TRBD2 (6 bases). CDR3 length: 14 amino acids. Germline V gene lookup returns CDR1 SGHRS and CDR2 YFSETQ. Trimming shortened V by 0 bases and J by 6 bases, and 11 bases separated the two germline ends. The CDR3 DNA reads TGCGCCAGCAGCTTGGAAACTAGCTCCGATACGCAGTATTTT. Translation: CASSLETSSDTQYF. The whole variable domain, filled in from reference TRBV5-1 and TRBJ2-3, reads KAGVTQTPRYLIKTRGQQVTLSCSPISGHRSVSWYQQTPGQGLQFLFEYFSETQRNKGNFPGRFSGRQFSNSRSEMNVSTLELGDSALYLCASSLETSSDTQYFGPGTRLTVL.

The J gene is TRBJ2-2, the V gene TRBV5-4, with D perhaps TRBD2 (6 bases). Trimming left V 4 bases short and J 4 bases short, with 8 bases between. Germline loops: CDR1 SGHNT, CDR2 YYREEE (reference sequence). The CDR3 sequence is 13 residues long. The CDR3 nucleotides are TGTGCCAGCAGCATGACTAGCACCGGGGAGCTGTTTTTT. Its protein is CASSMTSTGELFF.

This clone appeared once. This may be a read error, as it is one base from a much larger clone. The chain has TRBV5-8 and TRBJ2-3; possibly TRBD1 for D (5 bases). The V gene lost 0 bases and the J gene lost 3 bases, with 5 bases spanning the gap. CDR3 size: 13 residues. Germline assignment: CDR1 SGHTS and CDR2 YDEGEE. This CDR3 reads CASSLAGTDTQYF. The CDR3 DNA sequence: TGTGCCAGCAGCTTGGCAGGGACAGATACGCAGTATTTT. Using reference TRBV5-8 and TRBJ2-3 for the parts outside the CDR3, the full variable domain is EAGVTQSPTHLIKTRGQQATLRCSPISGHTSVYWYQQALGLGLQFLLWYDEGEERNRGNFPPRFSGRQFPNYSSELNVNALELEDSALYLCASSLAGTDTQYFGPGTRLTVL.

The CDR3, as DNA: TGTGCCAGCAGCATGACAGGGGTCGGCGGCTACACCTTC. Its protein product is CASSMTGVGGYTF. J is TRBJ1-2 and V is TRBV7-6; TRBD1 matches at 8 bases. The ends lost 5 bases at V and 8 bases at J; junction bases unmatched: 7. CDR3 length: 13 amino acids. Germline V gene lookup returns CDR1 SGHVS and CDR2 FNYEAQ.